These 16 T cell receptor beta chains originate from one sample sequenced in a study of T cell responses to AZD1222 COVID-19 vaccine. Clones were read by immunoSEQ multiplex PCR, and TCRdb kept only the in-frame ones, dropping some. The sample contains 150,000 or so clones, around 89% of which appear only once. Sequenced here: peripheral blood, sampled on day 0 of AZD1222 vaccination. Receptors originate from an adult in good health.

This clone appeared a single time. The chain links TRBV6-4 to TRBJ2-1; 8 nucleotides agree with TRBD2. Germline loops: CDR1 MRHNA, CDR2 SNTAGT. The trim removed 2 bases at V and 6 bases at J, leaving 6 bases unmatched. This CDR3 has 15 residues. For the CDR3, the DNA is TGTGCCAGCAGTGACGTTACGGGGGGGTTCAATGAGCAGTTCTTC. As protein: CASSDVTGGFNEQFF.

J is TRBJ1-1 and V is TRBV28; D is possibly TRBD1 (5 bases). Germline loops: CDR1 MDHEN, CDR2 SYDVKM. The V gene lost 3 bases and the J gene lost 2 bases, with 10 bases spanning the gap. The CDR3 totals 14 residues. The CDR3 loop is CASSFFRDNTEAFF. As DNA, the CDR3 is TGTGCCAGCAGTTTTTTCAGGGACAACACTGAAGCTTTCTTT.

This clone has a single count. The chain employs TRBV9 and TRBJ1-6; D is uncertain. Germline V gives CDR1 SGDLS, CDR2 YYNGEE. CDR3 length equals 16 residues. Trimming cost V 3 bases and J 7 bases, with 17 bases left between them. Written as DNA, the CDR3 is TGTGCCAGCAGCGCGAGAGGGTTGACGGGAAATTCACCCCTCCACTTT. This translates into CASSARGLTGNSPLHF. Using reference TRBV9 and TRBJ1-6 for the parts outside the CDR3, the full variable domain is DSGVTQTPKHLITATGQRVTLRCSPRSGDLSVYWYQQSLDQGLQFLIQYYNGEERAKGNILERFSAQQFPDLHSELNLSSLELGDSALYFCASSARGLTGNSPLHFGNGTRLTVT.

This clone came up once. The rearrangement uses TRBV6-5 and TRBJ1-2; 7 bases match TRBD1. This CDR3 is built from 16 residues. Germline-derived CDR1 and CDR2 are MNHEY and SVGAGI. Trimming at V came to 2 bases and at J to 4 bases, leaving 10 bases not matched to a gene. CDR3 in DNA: TGTGCCAGCAGTTACCGAGGGGACAGTTCTTCCTATGGCTACACCTTC. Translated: CASSYRGDSSSYGYTF.

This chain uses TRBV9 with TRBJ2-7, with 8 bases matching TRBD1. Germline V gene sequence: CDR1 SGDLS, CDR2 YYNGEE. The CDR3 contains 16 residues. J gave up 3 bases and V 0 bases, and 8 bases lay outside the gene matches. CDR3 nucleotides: TGTGCCAGCAGCGTAGCCCAGGGGGCCCTCCTCTACGAGCAGTACTTC. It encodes CASSVAQGALLYEQYF.

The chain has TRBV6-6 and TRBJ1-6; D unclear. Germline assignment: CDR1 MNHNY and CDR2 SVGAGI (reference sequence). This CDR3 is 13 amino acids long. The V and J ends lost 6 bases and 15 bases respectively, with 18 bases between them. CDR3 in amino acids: CASRVQGMLGLHF. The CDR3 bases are TGTGCCAGCAGAGTACAAGGGATGTTGGGCCTCCACTTT.

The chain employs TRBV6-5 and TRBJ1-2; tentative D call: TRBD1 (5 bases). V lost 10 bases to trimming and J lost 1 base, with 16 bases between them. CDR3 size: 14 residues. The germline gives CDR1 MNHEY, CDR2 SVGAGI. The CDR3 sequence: CATRLGRGNYGYTF. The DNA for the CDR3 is TGTGCCACAAGGCTGGGAAGGGGTAACTATGGCTACACCTTC.

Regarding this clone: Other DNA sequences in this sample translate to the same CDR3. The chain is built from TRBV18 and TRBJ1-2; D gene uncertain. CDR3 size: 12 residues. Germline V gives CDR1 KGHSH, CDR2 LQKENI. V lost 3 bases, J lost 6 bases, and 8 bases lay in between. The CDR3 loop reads CASSPTGDGYTF. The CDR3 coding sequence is TGTGCCAGCTCACCGACTGGGGATGGCTACACCTTC.

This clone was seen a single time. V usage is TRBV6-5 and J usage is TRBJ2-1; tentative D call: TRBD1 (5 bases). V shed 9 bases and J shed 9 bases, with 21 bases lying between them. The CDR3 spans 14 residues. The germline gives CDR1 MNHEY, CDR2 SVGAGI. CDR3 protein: CASSLKGYTPEQFF. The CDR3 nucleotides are TGTGCCAGTTCCCTTAAGGGGTATACGCCTGAGCAGTTCTTC.

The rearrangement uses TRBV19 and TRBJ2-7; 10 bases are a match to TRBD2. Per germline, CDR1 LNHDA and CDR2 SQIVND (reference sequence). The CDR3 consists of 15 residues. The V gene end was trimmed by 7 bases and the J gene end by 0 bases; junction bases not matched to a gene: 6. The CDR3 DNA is TGTGCCAGTAAGCCTAGCGGGAGTACCTCCTACGAGCAGTACTTC. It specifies CASKPSGSTSYEQYF.

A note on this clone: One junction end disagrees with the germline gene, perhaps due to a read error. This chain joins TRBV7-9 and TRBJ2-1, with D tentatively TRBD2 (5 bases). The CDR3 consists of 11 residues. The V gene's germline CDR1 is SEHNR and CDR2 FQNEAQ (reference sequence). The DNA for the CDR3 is TGTGCCAGCAGCGCAGACGACTGGGAGCTCTTC. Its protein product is CASSADDWELF.

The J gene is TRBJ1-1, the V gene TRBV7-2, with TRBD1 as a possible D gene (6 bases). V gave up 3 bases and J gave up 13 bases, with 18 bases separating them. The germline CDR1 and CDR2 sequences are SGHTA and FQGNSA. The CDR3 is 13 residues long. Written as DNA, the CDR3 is TGTGCCAGCAGCTTGGCCTCCGGGGGGGCTGGTTTCTTT. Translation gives CASSLASGGAGFF.

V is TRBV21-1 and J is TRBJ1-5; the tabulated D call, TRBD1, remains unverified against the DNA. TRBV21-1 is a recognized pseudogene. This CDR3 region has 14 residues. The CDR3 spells CASSTGLSNQPQHF. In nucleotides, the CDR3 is TGTGCCAGCAGCACAGGGCTTAGCAATCAGCCCCAGCATTTT.

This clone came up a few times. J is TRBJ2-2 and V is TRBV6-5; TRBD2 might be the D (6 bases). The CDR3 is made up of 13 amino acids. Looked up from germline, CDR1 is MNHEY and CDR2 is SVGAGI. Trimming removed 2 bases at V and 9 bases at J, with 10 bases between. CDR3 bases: TGTGCCAGCAGTTACGGCGGGGACCGGGAGCTGTTTTTT. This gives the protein CASSYGGDRELFF.

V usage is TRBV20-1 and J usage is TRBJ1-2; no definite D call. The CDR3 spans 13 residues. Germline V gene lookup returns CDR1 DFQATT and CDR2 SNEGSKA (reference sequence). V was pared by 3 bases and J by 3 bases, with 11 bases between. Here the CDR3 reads CSASSGPYYGYTF. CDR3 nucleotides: TGCAGTGCTAGTTCAGGACCGTACTATGGCTACACCTTC.

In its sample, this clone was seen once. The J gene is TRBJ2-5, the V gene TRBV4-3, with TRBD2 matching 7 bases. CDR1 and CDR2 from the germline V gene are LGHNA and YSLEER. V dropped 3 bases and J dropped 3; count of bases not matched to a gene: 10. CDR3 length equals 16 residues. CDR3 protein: CASSHWLAGLKETQYF. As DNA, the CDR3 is TGCGCCAGCAGCCATTGGTTAGCGGGCCTGAAAGAGACCCAGTACTTC.